Detailed here is one T cell receptor beta chain. Its antigen is undetermined. Although they were nominally healthy when sampled, donors likely had unrecorded immune exposures. The source of the sample is a study of cytomegalovirus exposure and HLA in healthy donors. Across the study: A preliminary data release comprised roughly 80 million unique TCRs obtained from HLA-typed donors.

The study's findings and limits: Immune exposure data for these donors was limited to CMV serostatus.

The PCR had 60 Vbeta and 13 Jbeta primers. The protocol was immunoSEQ multiplex PCR, while the TCRdb copy is restricted to in-frame clones and leaves out a portion. Here the sample spans around 140,000 clones, approximately 80% being singletons. Germline CDR1 reads SNHLY; CDR2 reads FYNNEI. The J segment lost 6 bases and the V segment lost 7 bases, leaving 13 bases of the junction unmatched. This CDR3 has 16 residues. The chain links TRBV2 to TRBJ1-4, with TRBD1 identical over 8 bases. This receptor was taken from a man aged 25 to 45 in good health and CMV-seropositive. Sequencing used PBMCs. CDR3 region: CASILDRTGGHEKLFF. The CDR3, as DNA: TGTGCCAGCATCTTGGACCGAACAGGGGGGCATGAAAAACTGTTTTTT.